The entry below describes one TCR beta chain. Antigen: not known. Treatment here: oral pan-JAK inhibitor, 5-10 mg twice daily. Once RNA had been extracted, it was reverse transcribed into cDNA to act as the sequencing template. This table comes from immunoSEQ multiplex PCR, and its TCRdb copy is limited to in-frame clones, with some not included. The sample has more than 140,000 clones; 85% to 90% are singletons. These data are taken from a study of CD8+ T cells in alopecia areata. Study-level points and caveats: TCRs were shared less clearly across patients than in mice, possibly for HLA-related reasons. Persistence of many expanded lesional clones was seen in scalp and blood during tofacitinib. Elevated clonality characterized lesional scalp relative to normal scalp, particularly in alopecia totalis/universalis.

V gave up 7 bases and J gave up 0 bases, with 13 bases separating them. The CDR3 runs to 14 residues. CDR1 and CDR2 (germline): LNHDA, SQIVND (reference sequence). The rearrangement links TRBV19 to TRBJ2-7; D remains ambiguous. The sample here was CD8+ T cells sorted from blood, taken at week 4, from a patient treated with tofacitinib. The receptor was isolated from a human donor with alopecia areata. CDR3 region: CASTQAASSYEQYF. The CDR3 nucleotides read TGTGCCAGTACCCAGGCAGCCAGCTCCTACGAGCAGTACTTC.